Presented here are 9 T cell receptor beta chains from one specimen sequenced in a study of T cell responses to AZD1222 COVID-19 vaccine. Assay: immunoSEQ multiplex PCR; the TCRdb copy retains only in-frame clones and omits some. Among about 140,000 clones, approximately 90% were seen once, and the ten largest hold 3.4%. The source was peripheral blood, collected on day 0 of AZD1222 vaccination. These receptors were taken from an adult in good health.

The gene calls are TRBV29-1 and TRBJ2-1; 10 bases line up with TRBD2. CDR3 size: 12 residues. Germline V CDR1 and CDR2: SQVTM, ANQGSEA. V was pared by 6 bases and J by 9 bases, with 5 bases of the junction left unmatched. The chain's CDR3 is CSVGTSEVEQFF. The CDR3 DNA reads TGCAGCGTCGGGACTAGCGAGGTTGAGCAGTTCTTC.

The chain has TRBV5-1 and TRBJ2-3; D assignment may be TRBD1 or TRBD2 (5 bases each). Germline-derived CDR1 and CDR2 are SGHRS and YFSETQ. Trimming took 4 bases from V and 0 from J, leaving 12 bases between them. The CDR3 has 15 amino acids. The CDR3 DNA is TGCGCCAGCAGCGGGGACGTCACTAGCACAGATACGCAGTATTTT. Its translation is CASSGDVTSTDTQYF.

The rearrangement links TRBV28 to TRBJ1-2; 8 bases are shared with TRBD1. CDR3 length: 14 residues. Trimming removed 5 bases from V and 8 bases from J; junction bases left unmatched: 10. Germline V gene sequence: CDR1 MDHEN, CDR2 SYDVKM. The CDR3 is CASSPGQGRSGYTF. In DNA form, the CDR3 reads TGTGCCAGCAGTCCCGGACAGGGACGTTCGGGCTACACCTTC.

The rearrangement links TRBV9 to TRBJ1-6; D remains ambiguous. The CDR3 extends over 16 amino acids. CDR1 SGDLS and CDR2 YYNGEE come from the germline V gene. V was shortened by 3 bases and J by 0 bases, with 10 bases between the two germline ends. Here the CDR3 reads CASSELGGSYNSPLHF. Here the CDR3 DNA reads TGTGCCAGCAGCGAGCTGGGCGGCTCCTATAATTCACCCCTCCACTTT.

In nucleotides, the CDR3 is TGCGCCAGCAGCTTGGGGGGACTAGACACCTACGAGCAGTACTTC. It is translated as CASSLGGLDTYEQYF. J is TRBJ2-7 and V is TRBV5-1; TRBD2 matches 8 bases. The CDR3 extends over 15 amino acids. Germline trimming cut 0 bases from V and 2 bases from J; bases unmatched to any gene: 4. The germline CDR1 and CDR2 sequences are SGHRS and YFSETQ. Full variable domain (missing parts from reference TRBV5-1 and TRBJ2-7): KAGVTQTPRYLIKTRGQQVTLSCSPISGHRSVSWYQQTPGQGLQFLFEYFSETQRNKGNFPGRFSGRQFSNSRSEMNVSTLELGDSALYLCASSLGGLDTYEQYFGPGTRLTVT.

The chain joins TRBV4-2 to TRBJ1-4; 8 nucleotides match TRBD1. This CDR3 has 16 amino acids. V shed 0 bases, J shed 7 bases, and the junction held 7 bases outside the gene matches. Germline lookup yields CDR1 LGHNA and CDR2 YNFKEQ. The CDR3 reads CASSQDSDRGVEKLFF. The DNA for the CDR3 is TGTGCCAGCAGCCAAGATTCTGACAGGGGCGTTGAAAAACTGTTTTTT.

The V gene is TRBV5-1, the J gene TRBJ2-5; 9 bases are shared with TRBD1. Germline V gene sequence: CDR1 SGHRS, CDR2 YFSETQ. The trim removed 4 bases at V and 4 bases at J, leaving 5 bases unmatched. The CDR3 covers 14 residues. The CDR3 DNA reads TGCGCCAGCAGCCCAGGGACAGGGAGAGAGACCCAGTACTTC. Translated, it gives CASSPGTGRETQYF.

The chain links TRBV3-1 (or the pseudogene TRBV3-2) to TRBJ1-1, with a weak D call TRBD1 (6 bases). Per germline, CDR1 LGHDT and CDR2 YNNKEL (reference sequence). Between the trimmed V and J ends, which lost 6 bases and 6 bases, there was a span of 17 bases. CDR3 size: 14 residues. CDR3 protein: CASRSNLGAAEAFF. The CDR3 bases are TGTGCCAGCAGAAGCAATCTGGGGGCCGCTGAAGCTTTCTTT.

The rearrangement uses TRBV5-1 and TRBJ2-7; 7 bases line up with TRBD2. From germline, CDR1 is SGHRS and CDR2 YFSETQ. The CDR3 contains 12 residues. V was clipped by 7 bases and J by 6 bases; unmatched bases: 7. CDR3 protein: CASGGGGLEQYF. The CDR3 DNA is TGCGCCAGCGGCGGCGGGGGTCTCGAGCAGTACTTC.